This T cell receptor (beta chain) derives from a study of T cells in Graves' hyperthyroidism and ophthalmopathy. Study findings and constraints: By a 13 V-J model, ophthalmopathy was set apart from stable hyperthyroidism.

It was RNA transcripts that yielded the amplified TCR beta CDR3 regions. The HTBI primer set was used in a first-round RT-PCR of the TCR CDR3. MiXCR, applied by TCRdb to the multiplex PCR reads, yields one record per CDR3 protein. The sample holds about 420,000 distinct CDR3 sequences, 15% to 19% seen once. This clonotype was detected many times. Its target is unknown. V dropped 9 bases and J dropped 1; count of bases not matched to a gene: 8. CDR1 is LNHNV and CDR2 is YYDKDF in the germline V gene (reference sequence). This CDR3 is 14 amino acids long. The TCR comes from a woman aged 18-29 years with Graves' hyperthyroidism. Source material: blood. The chain has TRBV15 and TRBJ2-7, with 8 bases identical to TRBD2. CDR3 sequence (DNA): TGTGCCACTCGGGGGGGGACTAAATCCTACGAGCAGTACTTC. Translated, it gives CATRGGTKSYEQYF.